The clone carrying this TCR beta chain was observed a single time. Its antigen is unidentified. The data originate from a study of tumor-infiltrating lymphocytes in localized non-small cell lung cancer. Study information: Tumor tissue and non-adjacent uninvolved lung came from each patient.

This table comes from immunoSEQ multiplex PCR, and its TCRdb copy is limited to in-frame clones, with some not included. Here the sample spans around 9,800 clones, approximately 80% being singletons. The CDR3 has 13 amino acids. Germline V gene sequence: CDR1 SGHVS, CDR2 FQNEAQ. The V and J ends lost 0 bases and 6 bases respectively, with 5 bases between them. Overall study results and limits: Tumor T-cell fraction was not associated with recurrence-free survival.

The rearrangement links TRBV7-8 to TRBJ2-2; D possibly corresponds to TRBD2 (5 bases). Sequencing was performed on lung tumor tissue. The sequence was obtained from a human donor with non-small cell lung cancer. The CDR3 DNA sequence: TGTGCCAGCAGCTTAGCGAGGGCCGGGGAGCTGTTTTTT. As protein: CASSLARAGELFF.